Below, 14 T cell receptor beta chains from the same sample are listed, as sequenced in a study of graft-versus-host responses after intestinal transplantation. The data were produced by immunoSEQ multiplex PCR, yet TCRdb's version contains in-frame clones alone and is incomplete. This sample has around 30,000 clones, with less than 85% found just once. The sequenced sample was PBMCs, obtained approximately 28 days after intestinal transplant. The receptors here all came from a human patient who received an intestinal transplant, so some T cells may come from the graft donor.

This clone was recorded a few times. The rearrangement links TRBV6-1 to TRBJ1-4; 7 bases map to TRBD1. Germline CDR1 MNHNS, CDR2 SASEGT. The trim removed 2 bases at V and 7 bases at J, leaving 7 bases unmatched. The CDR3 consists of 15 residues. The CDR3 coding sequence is TGTGCCAGCAGTGAATTGCAGGGGGGAATTGAAAAACTGTTTTTT. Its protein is CASSELQGGIEKLFF.

The CDR3 loop reads CASSPTRQGNGNQPQHF. CDR3 bases: TGTGCCAGTAGTCCAACCAGACAGGGGAATGGCAATCAGCCCCAGCATTTT. The genes are TRBV19 and TRBJ1-5; 8 nucleotides agree with TRBD1. The germline gives CDR1 LNHDA, CDR2 SQIVND (reference sequence). Germline trimming cut 5 bases from V and 2 bases from J; bases unmatched to any gene: 11. The CDR3 is 17 residues long.

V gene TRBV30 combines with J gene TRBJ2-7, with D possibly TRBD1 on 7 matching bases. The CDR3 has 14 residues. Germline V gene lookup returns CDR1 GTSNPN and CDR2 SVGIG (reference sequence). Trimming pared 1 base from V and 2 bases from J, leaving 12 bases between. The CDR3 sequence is CAWSASRGAYEQYF. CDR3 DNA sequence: TGTGCCTGGAGTGCCAGCAGGGGGGCCTACGAGCAGTACTTC.

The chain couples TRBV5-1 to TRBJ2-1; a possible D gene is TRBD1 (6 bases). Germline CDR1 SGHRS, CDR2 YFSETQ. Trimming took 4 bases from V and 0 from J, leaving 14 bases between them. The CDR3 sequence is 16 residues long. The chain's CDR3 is CASSPGDTSSYNEQFF. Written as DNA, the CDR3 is TGCGCCAGCAGCCCCGGGGACACCAGCTCCTACAATGAGCAGTTCTTC.

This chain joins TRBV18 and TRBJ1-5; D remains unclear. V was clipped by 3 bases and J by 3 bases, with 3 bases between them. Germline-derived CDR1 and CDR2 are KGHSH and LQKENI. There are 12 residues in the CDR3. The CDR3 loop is CASSPINQPQHF. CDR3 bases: TGTGCCAGCTCACCCATCAATCAGCCCCAGCATTTT.

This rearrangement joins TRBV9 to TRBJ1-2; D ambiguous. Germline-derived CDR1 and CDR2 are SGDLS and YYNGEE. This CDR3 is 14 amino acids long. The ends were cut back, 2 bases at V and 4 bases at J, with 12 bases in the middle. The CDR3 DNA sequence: TGTGCCAGCAGCGTTAATCGGGGATTCTATGGCTACACCTTC. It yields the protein CASSVNRGFYGYTF.

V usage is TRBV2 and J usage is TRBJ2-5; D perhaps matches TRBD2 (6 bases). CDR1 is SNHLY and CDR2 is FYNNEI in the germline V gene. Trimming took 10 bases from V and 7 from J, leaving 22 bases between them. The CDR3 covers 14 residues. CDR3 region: CATVDRQGGRTQYF. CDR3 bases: TGTGCCACCGTCGACCGGCAGGGAGGTAGGACCCAGTACTTC. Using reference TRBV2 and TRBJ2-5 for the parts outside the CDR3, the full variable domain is EPEVTQTPSHQVTQMGQEVILRCVPISNHLYFYWYRQILGQKVEFLVSFYNNEISEKSEIFDDQFSVERPDGSNFTLKIRSTKLEDSAMYFCATVDRQGGRTQYFGPGTRLLVL.

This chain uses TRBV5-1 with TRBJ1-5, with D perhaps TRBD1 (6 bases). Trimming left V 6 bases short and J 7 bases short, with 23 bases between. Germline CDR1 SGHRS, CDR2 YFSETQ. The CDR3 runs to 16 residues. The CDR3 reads CASTPGVGASPQPQHF. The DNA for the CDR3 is TGCGCCAGCACCCCGGGGGTGGGGGCGTCGCCCCAGCCCCAGCATTTT. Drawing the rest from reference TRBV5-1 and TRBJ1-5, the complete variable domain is KAGVTQTPRYLIKTRGQQVTLSCSPISGHRSVSWYQQTPGQGLQFLFEYFSETQRNKGNFPGRFSGRQFSNSRSEMNVSTLELGDSALYLCASTPGVGASPQPQHFGDGTRLSIL.

The CDR3 nucleotides read TGCGCCAGCAGCCAAGTGGGACCCAGTAGCAATCAGCCCCAGCATTTT. It translates to CASSQVGPSSNQPQHF. This sequence joins TRBV4-3 and TRBJ1-5; possibly TRBD1 for D (5 bases). The CDR3 sequence is 16 residues long. CDR1 is LGHNA and CDR2 is YSLEER in the germline V gene. V was trimmed by 1 base and J by 0 bases, leaving 10 bases between them.

The CDR3 DNA reads as TGCGCCAGCAGCTCCGAAGGACAGGGTTTTTATGCTCCCTACGAGCAGTACTTC. This translates into CASSSEGQGFYAPYEQYF. The J gene is TRBJ2-5, the V gene TRBV5-1; 8 bases fit TRBD1. The J call is doubtful: the DNA matches TRBJ2-7 better. This CDR3 region has 18 residues. Germline V gives CDR1 SGHRS, CDR2 YFSETQ.

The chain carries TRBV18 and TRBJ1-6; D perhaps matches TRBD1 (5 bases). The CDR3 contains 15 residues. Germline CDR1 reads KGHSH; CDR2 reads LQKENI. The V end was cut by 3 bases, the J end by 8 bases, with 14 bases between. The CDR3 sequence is CASSPIGTKDSPLHF. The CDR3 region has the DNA TGTGCCAGCTCACCGATCGGGACCAAGGATTCACCCCTCCACTTT.

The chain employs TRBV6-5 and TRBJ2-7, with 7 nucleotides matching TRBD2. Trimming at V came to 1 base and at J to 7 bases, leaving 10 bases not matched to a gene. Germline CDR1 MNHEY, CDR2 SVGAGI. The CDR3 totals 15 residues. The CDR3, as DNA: TGTGCCAGCAGTTACTTGCCCGGGGAGGGGAATGAGCAGTACTTC. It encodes CASSYLPGEGNEQYF.

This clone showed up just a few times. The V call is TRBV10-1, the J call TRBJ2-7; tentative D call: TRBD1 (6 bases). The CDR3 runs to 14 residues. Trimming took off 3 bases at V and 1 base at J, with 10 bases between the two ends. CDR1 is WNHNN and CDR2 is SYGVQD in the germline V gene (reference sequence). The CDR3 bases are TGCGCCAGCAGTGAAGGGACAAGGTCCTACGAGCAGTACTTC. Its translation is CASSEGTRSYEQYF.

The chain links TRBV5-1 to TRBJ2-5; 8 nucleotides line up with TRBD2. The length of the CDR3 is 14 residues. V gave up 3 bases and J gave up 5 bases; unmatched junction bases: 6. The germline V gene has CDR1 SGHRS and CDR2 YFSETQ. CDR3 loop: CASSYGLAGETQYF. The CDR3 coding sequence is TGCGCCAGCAGCTACGGACTAGCCGGCGAGACCCAGTACTTC.